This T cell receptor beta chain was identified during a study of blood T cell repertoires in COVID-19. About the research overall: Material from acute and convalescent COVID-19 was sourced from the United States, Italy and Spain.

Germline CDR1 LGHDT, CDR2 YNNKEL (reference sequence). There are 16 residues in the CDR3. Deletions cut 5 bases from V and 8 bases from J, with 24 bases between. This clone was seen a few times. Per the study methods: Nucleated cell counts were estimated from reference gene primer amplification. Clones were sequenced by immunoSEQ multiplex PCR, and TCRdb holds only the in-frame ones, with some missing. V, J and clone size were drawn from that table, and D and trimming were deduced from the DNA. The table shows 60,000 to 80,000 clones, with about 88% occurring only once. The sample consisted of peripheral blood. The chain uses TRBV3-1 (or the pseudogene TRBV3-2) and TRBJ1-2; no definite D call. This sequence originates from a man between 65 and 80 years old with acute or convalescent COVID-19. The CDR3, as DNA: TGTGCCAGCAGCTCGAACAGCGAGGCCAGCGGCTACGGCTACACCTTC. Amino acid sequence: CASSSNSEASGYGYTF.